This TCR beta chain was recovered during a study of cytomegalovirus exposure and HLA in healthy donors. Losses at the gene ends were 0 bases for V and 0 bases for J; bases not matched to a gene: 10. Germline loops: CDR1 SGHRS, CDR2 YFSETQ. This CDR3 has 18 residues. About this clone itself: The antigen is unknown.

The study, taken as a whole, reports: CMV antigen specificity was confirmed in vitro for a few CMV-associated chains. Some TCR beta chains (roughly 160 of them) were listed as cytomegalovirus-associated.

Profiling relied on immunoSEQ multiplex PCR, and the TCRdb table lists in-frame clones only, not all of them. Of under 350,000 clones detected, 80% to 90% appear once; the ten largest clones hold more than 0.8%. Sequencing input: PBMCs. The rearrangement joins TRBV5-1 to TRBJ2-7, with 9 bases that match TRBD2. The receptor was isolated from a young woman in good health and CMV-seronegative. DNA of the CDR3: TGCGCCAGCAGCTTGGAAGGTCTAGCGGGGTTGGTCTCCTACGAGCAGTACTTC. Protein: CASSLEGLAGLVSYEQYF. The full variable domain, with the rest looked up from reference TRBV5-1 and TRBJ2-7, is KAGVTQTPRYLIKTRGQQVTLSCSPISGHRSVSWYQQTPGQGLQFLFEYFSETQRNKGNFPGRFSGRQFSNSRSEMNVSTLELGDSALYLCASSLEGLAGLVSYEQYFGPGTRLTVT.